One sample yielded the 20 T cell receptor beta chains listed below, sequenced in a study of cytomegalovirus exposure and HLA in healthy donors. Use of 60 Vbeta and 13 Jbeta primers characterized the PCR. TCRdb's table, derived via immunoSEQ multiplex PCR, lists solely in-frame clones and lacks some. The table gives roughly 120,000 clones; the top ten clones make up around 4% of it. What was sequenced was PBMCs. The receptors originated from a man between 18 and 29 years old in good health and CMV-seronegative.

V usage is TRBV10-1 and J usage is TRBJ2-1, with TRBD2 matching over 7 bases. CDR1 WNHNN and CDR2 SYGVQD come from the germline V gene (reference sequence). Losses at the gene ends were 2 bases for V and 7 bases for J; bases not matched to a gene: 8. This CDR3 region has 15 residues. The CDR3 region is CASSEESGKSNEQFF. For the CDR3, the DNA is TGCGCCAGCAGTGAGGAAAGCGGGAAGTCGAATGAGCAGTTCTTC.

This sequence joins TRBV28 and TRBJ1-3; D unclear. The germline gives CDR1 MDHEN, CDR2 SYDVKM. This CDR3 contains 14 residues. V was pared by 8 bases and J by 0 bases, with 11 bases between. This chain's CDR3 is CASHTPFSGNTIYF. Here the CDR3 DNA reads TGTGCCAGCCATACTCCTTTCTCTGGAAACACCATATATTTT.

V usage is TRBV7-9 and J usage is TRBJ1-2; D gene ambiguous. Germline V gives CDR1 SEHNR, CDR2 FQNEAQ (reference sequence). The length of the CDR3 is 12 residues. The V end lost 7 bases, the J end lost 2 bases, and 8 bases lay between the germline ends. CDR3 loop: CASTPMNYGYTF. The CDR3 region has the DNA TGTGCCAGCACCCCAATGAACTATGGCTACACCTTC. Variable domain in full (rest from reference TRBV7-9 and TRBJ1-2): DTGVSQNPRHKITKRGQNVTFRCDPISEHNRLYWYRQTLGQGPEFLTYFQNEAQLEKSRLLSDRFSAERPKGSFSTLEIQRTEQGDSAMYLCASTPMNYGYTFGSGTRLTVV.

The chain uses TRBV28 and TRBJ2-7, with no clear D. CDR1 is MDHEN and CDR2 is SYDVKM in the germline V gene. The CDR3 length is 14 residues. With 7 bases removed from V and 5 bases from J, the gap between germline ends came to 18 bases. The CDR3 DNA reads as TGTGCCAGCACTTACTCGAGGATCACCCACGAGCAGTACTTC. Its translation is CASTYSRITHEQYF.

CDR3 in DNA: TGTGCCAGCAGTGTATGGGAGCTTGCCCGGAATGAGCAGTTCTTC. The encoded protein is CASSVWELARNEQFF. The chain recombines TRBV2 with TRBJ2-1, with a tentative D call TRBD2 (5 bases). V lost 4 bases and J lost 7, with 17 bases in between. Per the germline V gene, CDR1 is SNHLY and CDR2 is FYNNEI. The CDR3 is 15 amino acids.

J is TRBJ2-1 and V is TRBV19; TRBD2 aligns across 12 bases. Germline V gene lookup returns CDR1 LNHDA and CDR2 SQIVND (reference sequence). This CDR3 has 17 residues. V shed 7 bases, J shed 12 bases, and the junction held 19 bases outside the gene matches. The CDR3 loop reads CASTQGDGLAGRWGQFF. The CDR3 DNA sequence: TGTGCCAGTACCCAAGGGGATGGACTAGCGGGACGTTGGGGGCAGTTCTTC.

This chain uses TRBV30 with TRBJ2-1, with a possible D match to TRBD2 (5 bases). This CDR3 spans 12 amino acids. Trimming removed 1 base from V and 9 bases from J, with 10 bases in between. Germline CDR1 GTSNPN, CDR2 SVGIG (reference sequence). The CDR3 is CAWSAIAREQFF. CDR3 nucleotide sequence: TGTGCCTGGAGTGCGATAGCGCGTGAGCAGTTCTTC.

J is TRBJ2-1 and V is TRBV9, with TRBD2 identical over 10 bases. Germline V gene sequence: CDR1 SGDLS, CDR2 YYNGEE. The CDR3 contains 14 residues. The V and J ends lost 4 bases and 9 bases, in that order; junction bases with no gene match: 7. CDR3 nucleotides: TGTGCCAGCAGCACAGCGGGAGGGCCGCGTGAGCAGTTCTTC. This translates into CASSTAGGPREQFF.

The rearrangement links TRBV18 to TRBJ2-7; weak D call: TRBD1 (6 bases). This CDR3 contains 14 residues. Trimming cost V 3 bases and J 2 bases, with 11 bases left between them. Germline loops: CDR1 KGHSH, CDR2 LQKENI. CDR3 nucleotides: TGTGCCAGCTCACCTGGAAAGGGGGCCTACGAGCAGTACTTC. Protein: CASSPGKGAYEQYF.

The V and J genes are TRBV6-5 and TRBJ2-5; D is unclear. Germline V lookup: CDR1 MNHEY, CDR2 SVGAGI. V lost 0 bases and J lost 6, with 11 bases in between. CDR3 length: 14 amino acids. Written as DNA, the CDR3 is TGTGCCAGCAGTTACTCGCCCGGGTGGAAGACCCAGTACTTC. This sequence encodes CASSYSPGWKTQYF.

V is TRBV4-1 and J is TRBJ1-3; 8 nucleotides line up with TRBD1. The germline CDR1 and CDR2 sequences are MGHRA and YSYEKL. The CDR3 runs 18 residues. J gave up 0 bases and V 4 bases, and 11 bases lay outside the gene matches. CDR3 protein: CASSRYQGADSSGNTIYF. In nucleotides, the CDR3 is TGCGCCAGCAGCCGCTACCAGGGGGCCGACAGCTCTGGAAACACCATATATTTT.

This CDR3 is CASSVSGQGAVGQPQHF. DNA for the CDR3: TGTGCCAGCAGTGTCTCAGGGCAGGGGGCCGTTGGCCAGCCCCAGCATTTT. This chain uses TRBV6-1 with TRBJ1-5, with TRBD1 identical over 8 bases. CDR1 is MNHNS and CDR2 is SASEGT in the germline V gene. There are 17 residues in the CDR3. V lost 4 bases, J lost 7 bases, and 15 bases stayed unmatched.

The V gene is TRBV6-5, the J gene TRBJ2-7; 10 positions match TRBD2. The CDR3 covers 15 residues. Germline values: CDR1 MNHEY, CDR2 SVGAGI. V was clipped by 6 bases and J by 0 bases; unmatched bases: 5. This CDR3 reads CASRGSGGLSYEQYF. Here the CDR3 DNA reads TGTGCCAGCAGAGGTAGCGGGGGGCTCTCCTACGAGCAGTACTTC.

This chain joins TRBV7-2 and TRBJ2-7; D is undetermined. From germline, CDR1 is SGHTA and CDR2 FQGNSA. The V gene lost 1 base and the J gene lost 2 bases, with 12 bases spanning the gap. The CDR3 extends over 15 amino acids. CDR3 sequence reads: CASSLETRKAYEQYF. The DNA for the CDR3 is TGTGCCAGCAGCTTAGAGACGCGGAAGGCCTACGAGCAGTACTTC.

CDR3 nucleotide sequence: TGTGCCACCAGCAACATAGGAGGGGTAGGGGCCATTTCCAAAAACATTCAGTACTTC. This encodes CATSNIGGVGAISKNIQYF. This rearrangement joins TRBV15 to TRBJ2-4; tentative D call: TRBD2 (6 bases). Trimming removed 4 bases from V and 2 bases from J, with 24 bases in between. CDR3 length: 19 amino acids. In germline, CDR1 is LNHNV, CDR2 YYDKDF (reference sequence).

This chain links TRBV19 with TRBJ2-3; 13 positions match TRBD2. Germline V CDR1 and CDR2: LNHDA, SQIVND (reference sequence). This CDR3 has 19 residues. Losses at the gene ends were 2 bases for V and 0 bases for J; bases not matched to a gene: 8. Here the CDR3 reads CASSITSGRAFRSTDTQYF. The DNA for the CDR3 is TGTGCCAGTAGTATAACTAGCGGGAGGGCCTTTCGTAGCACAGATACGCAGTATTTT.

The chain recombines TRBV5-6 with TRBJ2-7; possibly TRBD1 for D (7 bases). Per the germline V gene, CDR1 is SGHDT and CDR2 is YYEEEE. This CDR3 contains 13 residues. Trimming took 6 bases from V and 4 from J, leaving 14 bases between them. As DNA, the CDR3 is TGTGCCAGCACGCACAGGGGAGGATACGAGCAGTACTTC. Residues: CASTHRGGYEQYF.

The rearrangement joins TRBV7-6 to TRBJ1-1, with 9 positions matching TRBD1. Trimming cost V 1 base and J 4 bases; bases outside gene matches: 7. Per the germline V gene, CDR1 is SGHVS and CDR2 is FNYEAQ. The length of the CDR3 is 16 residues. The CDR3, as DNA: TGTGCCAGCAGCTTAGTTTGGGGGACAGGGACCACTGAAGCTTTCTTT. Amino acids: CASSLVWGTGTTEAFF.

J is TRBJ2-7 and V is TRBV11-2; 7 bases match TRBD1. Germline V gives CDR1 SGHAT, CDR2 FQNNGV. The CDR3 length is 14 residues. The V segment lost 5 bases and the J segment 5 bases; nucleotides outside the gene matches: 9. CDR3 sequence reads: CASSRRQGRNEQYF. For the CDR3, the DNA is TGTGCCAGCAGCCGCCGACAGGGTCGCAACGAGCAGTACTTC.

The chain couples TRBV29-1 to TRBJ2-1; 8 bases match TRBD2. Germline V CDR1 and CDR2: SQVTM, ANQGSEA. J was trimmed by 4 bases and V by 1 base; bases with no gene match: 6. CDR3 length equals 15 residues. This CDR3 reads CSVEGVAGGYNEQFF. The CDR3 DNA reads TGCAGCGTTGAAGGCGTCGCGGGGGGTTACAATGAGCAGTTCTTC.